Given below is one TCR beta chain in context. There are 11 residues in the CDR3. Trimming removed 7 bases from V and 4 bases from J, with 4 bases in between. Germline V gene lookup returns CDR1 MNHEY and CDR2 SMNVEV (reference sequence). This entry is derived from a study of T cell changes during pregnancy in multiple sclerosis. Method: immunoSEQ multiplex PCR; TCRdb's copy keeps in-frame clones and lacks some. The repertoire holds 100,000 or so clones, about 91% seen once, with over 3% in the top ten. Sequenced here: peripheral blood, sampled in the second trimester of pregnancy. The chain has TRBV27 and TRBJ2-2, with no clear D. The source is a female donor with multiple sclerosis, enrolled in a pregnancy study. The DNA of the CDR3 is TGTGCCAGCACGAGCACCGGGGAGCTGTTTTTT. Its protein is CASTSTGELFF.